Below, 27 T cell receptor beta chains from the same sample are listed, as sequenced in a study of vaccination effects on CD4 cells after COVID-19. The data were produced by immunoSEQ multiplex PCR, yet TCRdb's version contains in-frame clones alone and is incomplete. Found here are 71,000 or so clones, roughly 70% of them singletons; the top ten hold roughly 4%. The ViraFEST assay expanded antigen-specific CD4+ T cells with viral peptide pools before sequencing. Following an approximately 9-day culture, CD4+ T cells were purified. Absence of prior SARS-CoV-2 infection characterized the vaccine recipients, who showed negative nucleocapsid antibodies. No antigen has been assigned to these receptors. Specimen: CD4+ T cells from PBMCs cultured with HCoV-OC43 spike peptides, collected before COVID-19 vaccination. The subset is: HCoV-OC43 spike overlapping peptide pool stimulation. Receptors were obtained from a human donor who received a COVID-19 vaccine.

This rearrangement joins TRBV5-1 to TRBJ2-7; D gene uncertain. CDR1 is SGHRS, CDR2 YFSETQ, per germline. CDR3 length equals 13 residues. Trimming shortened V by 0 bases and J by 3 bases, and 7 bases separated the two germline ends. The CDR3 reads CASSLGSNYEQYV. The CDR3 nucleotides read TGCGCCAGCAGCTTGGGCAGTAACTACGAGCAGTACGTC.

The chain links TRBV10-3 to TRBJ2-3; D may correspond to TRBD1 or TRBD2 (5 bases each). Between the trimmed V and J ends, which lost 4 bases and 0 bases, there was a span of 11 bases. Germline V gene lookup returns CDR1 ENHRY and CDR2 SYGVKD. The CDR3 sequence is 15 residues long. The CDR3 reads CAISGEGRSTDTQYF. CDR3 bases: TGTGCCATCAGTGGTGAGGGGCGAAGCACAGATACGCAGTATTTT.

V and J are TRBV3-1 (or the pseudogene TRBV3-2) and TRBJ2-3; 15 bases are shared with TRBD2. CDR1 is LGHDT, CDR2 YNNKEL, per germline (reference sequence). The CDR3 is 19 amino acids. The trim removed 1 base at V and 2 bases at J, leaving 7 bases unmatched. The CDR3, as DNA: TGTGCCAGCAGCCAAGGGGAGGGACTAGCGGGGGGTTTCACAGATACGCAGTATTTT. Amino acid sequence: CASSQGEGLAGGFTDTQYF.

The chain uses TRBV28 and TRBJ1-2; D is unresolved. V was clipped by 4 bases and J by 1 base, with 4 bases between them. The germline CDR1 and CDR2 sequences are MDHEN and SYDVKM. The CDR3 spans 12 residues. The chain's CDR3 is CASSWGNYGYTF. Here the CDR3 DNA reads TGTGCCAGCAGTTGGGGTAACTATGGCTACACCTTC.

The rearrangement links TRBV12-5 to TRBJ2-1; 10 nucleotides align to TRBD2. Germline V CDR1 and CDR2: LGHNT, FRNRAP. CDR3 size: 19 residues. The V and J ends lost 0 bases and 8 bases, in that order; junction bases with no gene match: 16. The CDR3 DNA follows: TGTGCTAGTGGTTTGGTACCCCTTTGGGGAGCGGGGGGGCAAGATGAGCAGTTCTTC. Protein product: CASGLVPLWGAGGQDEQFF.

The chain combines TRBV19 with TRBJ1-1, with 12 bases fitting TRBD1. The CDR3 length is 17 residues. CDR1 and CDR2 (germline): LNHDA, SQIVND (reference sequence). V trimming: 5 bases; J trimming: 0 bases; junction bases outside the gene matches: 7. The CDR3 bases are TGTGCCAGTAGTGTAGCATGGGACAGGGGGCTGAACACTGAAGCTTTCTTT. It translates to CASSVAWDRGLNTEAFF. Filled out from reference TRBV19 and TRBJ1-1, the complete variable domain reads DGGITQSPKYLFRKEGQNVTLSCEQNLNHDAMYWYRQDPGQGLRLIYYSQIVNDFQKGDIAEGYSVSREKKESFPLTVTSAQKNPTAFYLCASSVAWDRGLNTEAFFGQGTRLTVV.

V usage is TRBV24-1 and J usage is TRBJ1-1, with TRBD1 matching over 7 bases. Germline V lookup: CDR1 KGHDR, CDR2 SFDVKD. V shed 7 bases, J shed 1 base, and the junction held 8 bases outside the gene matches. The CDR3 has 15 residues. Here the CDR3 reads CATRANRGTNTEAFF. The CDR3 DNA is TGTGCCACCAGAGCGAACAGGGGCACGAACACTGAAGCTTTCTTT.

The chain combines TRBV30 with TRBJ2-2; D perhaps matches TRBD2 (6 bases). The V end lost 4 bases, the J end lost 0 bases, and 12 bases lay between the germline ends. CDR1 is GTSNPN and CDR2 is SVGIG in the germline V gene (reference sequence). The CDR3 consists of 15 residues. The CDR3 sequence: CAWNSGGANTGELFF. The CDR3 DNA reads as TGTGCCTGGAACTCCGGGGGAGCGAACACCGGGGAGCTGTTTTTT.

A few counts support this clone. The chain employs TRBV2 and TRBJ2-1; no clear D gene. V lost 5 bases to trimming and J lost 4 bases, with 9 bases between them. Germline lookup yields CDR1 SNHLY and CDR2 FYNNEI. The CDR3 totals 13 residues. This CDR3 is CASSLEEYNEQFF. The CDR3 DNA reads TGTGCCAGCAGTCTAGAGGAATACAATGAGCAGTTCTTC.

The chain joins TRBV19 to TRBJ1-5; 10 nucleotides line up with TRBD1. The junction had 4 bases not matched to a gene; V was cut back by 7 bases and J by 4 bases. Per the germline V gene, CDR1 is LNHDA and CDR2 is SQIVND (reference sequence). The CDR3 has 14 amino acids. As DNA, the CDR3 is TGTGCCAGTACTCCGGGACAGGGGAATCAGCCCCAGCATTTT. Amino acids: CASTPGQGNQPQHF.

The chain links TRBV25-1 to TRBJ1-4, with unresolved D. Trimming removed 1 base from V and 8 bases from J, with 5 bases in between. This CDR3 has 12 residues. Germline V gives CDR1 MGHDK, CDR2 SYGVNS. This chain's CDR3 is CASSEFGEKLFF. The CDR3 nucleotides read TGTGCCAGCAGTGAATTTGGGGAAAAACTGTTTTTT. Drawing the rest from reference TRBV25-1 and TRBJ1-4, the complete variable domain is EADIYQTPRYLVIGTGKKITLECSQTMGHDKMYWYQQDPGMELHLIHYSYGVNSTEKGDLSSESTVSRIRTEHFPLTLESARPSHTSQYLCASSEFGEKLFFGSGTQLSVL.

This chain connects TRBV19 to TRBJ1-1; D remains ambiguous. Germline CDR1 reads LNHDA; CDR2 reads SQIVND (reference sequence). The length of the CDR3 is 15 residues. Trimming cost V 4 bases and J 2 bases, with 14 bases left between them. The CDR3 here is CASSTADVSNTEAFF. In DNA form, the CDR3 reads TGTGCCAGTAGTACCGCGGACGTATCAAACACTGAAGCTTTCTTT.

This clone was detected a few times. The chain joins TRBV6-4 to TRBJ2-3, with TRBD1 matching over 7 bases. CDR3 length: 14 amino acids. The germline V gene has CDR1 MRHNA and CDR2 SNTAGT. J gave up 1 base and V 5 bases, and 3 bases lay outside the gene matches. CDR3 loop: CASSTGDGTDTQYF. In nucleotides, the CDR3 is TGTGCCAGCAGTACAGGGGACGGCACAGATACGCAGTATTTT.

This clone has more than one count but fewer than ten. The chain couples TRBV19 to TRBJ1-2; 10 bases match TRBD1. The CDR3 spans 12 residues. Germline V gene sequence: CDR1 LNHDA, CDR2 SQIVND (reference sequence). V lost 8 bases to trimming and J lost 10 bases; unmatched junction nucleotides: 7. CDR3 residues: CASLGQGEIYTF. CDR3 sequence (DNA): TGTGCCAGTCTAGGACAGGGGGAGATCTACACCTTC.

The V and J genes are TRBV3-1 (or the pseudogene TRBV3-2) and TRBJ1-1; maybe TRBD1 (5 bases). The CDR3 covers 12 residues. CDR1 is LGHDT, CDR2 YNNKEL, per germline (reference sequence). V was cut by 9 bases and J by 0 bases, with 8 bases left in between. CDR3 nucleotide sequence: TGTGCCAGGGACAAGATGAACACTGAAGCTTTCTTT. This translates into CARDKMNTEAFF.

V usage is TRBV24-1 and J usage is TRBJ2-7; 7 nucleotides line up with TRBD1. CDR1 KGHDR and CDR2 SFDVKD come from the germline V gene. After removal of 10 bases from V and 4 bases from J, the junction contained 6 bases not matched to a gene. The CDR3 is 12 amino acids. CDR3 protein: CATPPGGYEQYV. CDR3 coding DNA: TGTGCCACACCCCCAGGGGGATACGAGCAGTACGTC.

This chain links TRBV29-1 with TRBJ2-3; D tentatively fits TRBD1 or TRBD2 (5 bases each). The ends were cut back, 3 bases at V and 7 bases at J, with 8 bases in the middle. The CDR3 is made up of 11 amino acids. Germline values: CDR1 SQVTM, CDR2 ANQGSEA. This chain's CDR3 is CSVDGGHTQYF. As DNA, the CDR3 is TGCAGCGTTGATGGGGGACATACGCAGTATTTT.

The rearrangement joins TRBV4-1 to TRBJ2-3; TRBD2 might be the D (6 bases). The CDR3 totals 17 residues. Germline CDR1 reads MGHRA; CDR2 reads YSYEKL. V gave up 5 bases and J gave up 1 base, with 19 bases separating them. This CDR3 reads CASSSSSGGSGTDTQYF. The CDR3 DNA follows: TGCGCCAGCAGCTCGTCCTCCGGGGGATCGGGCACAGATACGCAGTATTTT.

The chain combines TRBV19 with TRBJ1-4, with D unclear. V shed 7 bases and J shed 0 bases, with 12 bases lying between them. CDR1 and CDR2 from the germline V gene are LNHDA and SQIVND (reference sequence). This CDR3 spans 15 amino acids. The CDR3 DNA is TGTGCCAGTAAAAGGGAGGTTACAACTAATGAAAAACTGTTTTTT. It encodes CASKREVTTNEKLFF.

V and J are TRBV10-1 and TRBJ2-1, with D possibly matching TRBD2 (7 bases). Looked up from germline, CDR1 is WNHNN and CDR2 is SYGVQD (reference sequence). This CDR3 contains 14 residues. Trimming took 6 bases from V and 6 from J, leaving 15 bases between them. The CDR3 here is CASSSGGSTNEQFF. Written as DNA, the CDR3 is TGCGCCAGCAGCTCGGGGGGCAGTACCAATGAGCAGTTCTTC.

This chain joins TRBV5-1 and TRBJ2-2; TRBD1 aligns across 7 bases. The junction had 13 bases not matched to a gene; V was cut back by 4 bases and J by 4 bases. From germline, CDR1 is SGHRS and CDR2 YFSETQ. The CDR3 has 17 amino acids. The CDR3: CASSPTIIQGSTGELFF. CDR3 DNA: TGCGCCAGCAGCCCCACTATAATACAGGGGTCCACCGGGGAGCTGTTTTTT.

CDR3 DNA sequence: TGTGCCAGCAGCTTAGGCGTGCAATACGAGCAGTACGTC. Protein sequence: CASSLGVQYEQYV. This chain uses TRBV11-2 with TRBJ2-7; D is unclear. Germline CDR1 SGHAT, CDR2 FQNNGV. V gave up 1 base and J gave up 4 bases, with 8 bases separating them. The CDR3 runs 13 residues.

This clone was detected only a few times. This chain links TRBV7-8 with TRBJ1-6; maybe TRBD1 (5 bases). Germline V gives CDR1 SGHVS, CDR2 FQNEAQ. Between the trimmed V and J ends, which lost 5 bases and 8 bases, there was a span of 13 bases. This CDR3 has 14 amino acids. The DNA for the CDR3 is TGTGCCAGCAGCCCAACGGGCAGGGATTCACCCCTCCACTTT. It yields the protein CASSPTGRDSPLHF.

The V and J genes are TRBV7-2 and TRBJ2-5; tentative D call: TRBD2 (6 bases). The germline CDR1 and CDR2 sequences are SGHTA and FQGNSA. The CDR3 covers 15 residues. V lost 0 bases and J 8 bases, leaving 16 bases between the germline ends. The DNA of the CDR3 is TGTGCCAGCAGCTTAGCGGAAAGTCCCGGGGGAACCCAGTACTTC. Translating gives CASSLAESPGGTQYF. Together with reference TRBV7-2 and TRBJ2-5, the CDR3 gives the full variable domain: GAGVSQSPSNKVTEKGKDVELRCDPISGHTALYWYRQSLGQGLEFLIYFQGNSAPDKSGLPSDRFSAERTGGSVSTLTIQRTQQEDSAVYLCASSLAESPGGTQYFGPGTRLLVL.

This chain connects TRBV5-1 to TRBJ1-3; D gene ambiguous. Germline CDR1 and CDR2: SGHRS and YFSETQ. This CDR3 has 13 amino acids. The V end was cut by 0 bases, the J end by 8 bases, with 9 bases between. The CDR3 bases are TGCGCCAGCAGCTTGGATTATCGAGACACCATATATTTT. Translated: CASSLDYRDTIYF.

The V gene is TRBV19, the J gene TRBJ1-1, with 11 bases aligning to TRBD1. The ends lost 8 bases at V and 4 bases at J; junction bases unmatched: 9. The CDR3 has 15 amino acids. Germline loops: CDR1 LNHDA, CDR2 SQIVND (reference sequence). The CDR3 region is CASRQPGTGGTEAFF. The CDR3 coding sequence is TGTGCCAGTCGACAACCCGGGACAGGGGGCACTGAAGCTTTCTTT.

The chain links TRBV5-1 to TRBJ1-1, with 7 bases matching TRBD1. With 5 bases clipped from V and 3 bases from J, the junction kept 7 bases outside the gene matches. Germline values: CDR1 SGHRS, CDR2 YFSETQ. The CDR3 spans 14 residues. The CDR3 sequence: CASSWGQRDTEAFF. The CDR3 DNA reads TGCGCCAGCAGTTGGGGACAGAGGGACACTGAAGCTTTCTTT.